A single sample gave rise to the 22 T cell receptor beta chains below, sequenced in a study of CD8 T cells in ankylosing spondylitis. TCRdb reanalysed the 5' RACE reads using MiXCR and keeps one entry per CDR3 protein. Of 250,000 to 400,000 distinct CDR3 sequences in the sample, 11% were seen once. The specimen was blood, either unsorted or a sorted T cell fraction (not recorded which). These receptors came from a female donor with ankylosing spondylitis or in good health (not recorded which).

The rearrangement uses TRBV7-8 and TRBJ1-1; tentative D call: TRBD1 (5 bases). Trimming removed 1 base from V and 5 bases from J, with 8 bases in between. CDR3 length: 13 residues. Germline lookup yields CDR1 SGHVS and CDR2 FQNEAQ. The CDR3 loop is CASSLGGMTEAFF. CDR3 nucleotide sequence: TGTGCCAGCAGCTTAGGGGGGATGACTGAAGCTTTCTTT.

The table lists this clonotype with many counts. This chain links TRBV7-2 with TRBJ1-2, with D hard to call. This CDR3 is 11 amino acids long. Trimming stripped 5 bases from V and 3 bases from J, with 4 bases between. Germline V gene lookup returns CDR1 SGHTA and CDR2 FQGNSA. DNA for the CDR3: TGTGCCAGCAGCCTCTACTATGGCTACACCTTC. Translated, it gives CASSLYYGYTF.

This clonotype came up many times. This chain connects TRBV7-6 to TRBJ2-3, with D possibly being TRBD1 or TRBD2 (6 bases each). Trimming shortened V by 5 bases and J by 0 bases, and 21 bases separated the two germline ends. This CDR3 region has 18 residues. Per the germline V gene, CDR1 is SGHVS and CDR2 is FNYEAQ. For the CDR3, the DNA is TGTGCCAGCAGCCTTACGGATTTGGGGGGCCGTAGCACAGATACGCAGTATTTT. Its translation is CASSLTDLGGRSTDTQYF.

V usage is TRBV20-1 and J usage is TRBJ2-1; the match to TRBD1 covers 8 bases. Germline CDR1 DFQATT, CDR2 SNEGSKA (reference sequence). V dropped 3 bases and J dropped 10; count of bases not matched to a gene: 11. CDR3 size: 14 residues. The CDR3 DNA is TGCAGTGCTAGCCGGACAGGGCAGGGTGACGAGCAGTTCTTC. This sequence encodes CSASRTGQGDEQFF.

This clonotype was observed a handful of times. The chain has TRBV25-1 and TRBJ2-2; TRBD2 matches 7 bases. This CDR3 is 15 amino acids long. J was trimmed by 6 bases and V by 4 bases; bases with no gene match: 8. Germline CDR1 is MGHDK and CDR2 is SYGVNS. The CDR3 loop is CASSAGGMKAGELFF. Written as DNA, the CDR3 is TGTGCCAGCAGTGCGGGGGGAATGAAGGCCGGGGAGCTGTTTTTT.

This clonotype was counted only a few times. The CDR3 DNA reads as TGCGCCAGCAGCTCCGCCGGGACAGACTATGGCTACACCTTC. Translation: CASSSAGTDYGYTF. This sequence joins TRBV5-1 and TRBJ1-2; 7 bases fit TRBD1. This CDR3 comprises 14 residues. The trim removed 3 bases at V and 3 bases at J, leaving 5 bases unmatched. Germline V lookup: CDR1 SGHRS, CDR2 YFSETQ.

This clonotype was picked up many times. The V gene is TRBV20-1, the J gene TRBJ2-1; D gene ambiguous. CDR1 is DFQATT and CDR2 is SNEGSKA in the germline V gene (reference sequence). This CDR3 has 13 amino acids. V was trimmed by 0 bases and J by 7 bases, leaving 10 bases between them. CDR3 in DNA: TGCAGTGCTAGAGAGGGGTTCCAGAATGAGCAGTTCTTC. Protein sequence: CSAREGFQNEQFF.

The genes are TRBV12-3 or TRBV12-4 and TRBJ2-7; D gene uncertain. V was pared by 3 bases and J by 3 bases, with 15 bases between. This CDR3 region has 15 residues. CDR3: CASSFDVGRHYEQYF. The CDR3 DNA reads as TGTGCCAGCAGTTTTGATGTGGGCAGACACTACGAGCAGTACTTC.

At least ten counts were recorded for this clonotype. This chain connects TRBV15 to TRBJ2-4, with 10 nucleotides matching TRBD2. The V gene end was trimmed by 3 bases and the J gene end by 0 bases; junction bases not matched to a gene: 11. Germline lookup yields CDR1 LNHNV and CDR2 YYDKDF (reference sequence). The CDR3 is 19 amino acids. In DNA, the CDR3 is TGTGCCACCAGCAGCCTTGCTAGCGGGGGACCATTAGCCAAAAACATTCAGTACTTC. This codes for CATSSLASGGPLAKNIQYF.

This clonotype was observed a handful of times. The V and J genes are TRBV9 and TRBJ2-5; TRBD1 matches at 9 bases. After removal of 2 bases from V and 0 bases from J, the junction contained 5 bases not matched to a gene. There are 16 residues in the CDR3. Germline CDR1 and CDR2: SGDLS and YYNGEE. The CDR3 loop is CASSVGTGKYQETQYF. CDR3 DNA: TGTGCCAGCAGCGTCGGGACAGGGAAATACCAAGAGACCCAGTACTTC.

This clonotype was seen ten or more times. The chain carries TRBV18 and TRBJ2-3; 8 bases are a match to TRBD2. Unmatched junction bases numbered 2, after V lost 3 bases and J lost 0 bases. Per germline, CDR1 KGHSH and CDR2 LQKENI. CDR3 length: 15 residues. CDR3 nucleotide sequence: TGTGCCAGCTCACCTAGCGGGATGAGCACAGATACGCAGTATTTT. Its translation: CASSPSGMSTDTQYF.

This clonotype occurred many times. V is TRBV5-1 and J is TRBJ2-1; perhaps D is TRBD1 or TRBD2 (5 bases each). Germline V lookup: CDR1 SGHRS, CDR2 YFSETQ. The CDR3 extends over 16 amino acids. Trimming stripped 3 bases from V and 7 bases from J, with 20 bases between. CDR3 sequence reads: CASSSLRDARENEQFF. The CDR3 DNA follows: TGCGCCAGCAGCTCCCTCCGGGACGCGAGAGAGAATGAGCAGTTCTTC.

This clonotype was counted many times. The chain has TRBV5-1 and TRBJ1-1; D is ambiguous. Germline CDR1 reads SGHRS; CDR2 reads YFSETQ. The CDR3 covers 16 residues. V lost 3 bases to trimming and J lost 1 base, with 16 bases between them. This chain's CDR3 is CASSSANPSGNTEAFF. In nucleotides, the CDR3 is TGCGCCAGCAGCTCCGCCAATCCCTCAGGGAACACTGAAGCTTTCTTT.

This clonotype was counted only a few times. The chain combines TRBV27 with TRBJ2-7; 7 bases fit TRBD2. Germline V gene data show CDR1 as MNHEY and CDR2 as SMNVEV (reference sequence). V shed 5 bases and J 0 bases; nucleotides not matched to a gene: 7. CDR3 size: 15 residues. The DNA for the CDR3 is TGTGCCAGCAGTCCGATGGGGGGGAGCTCCTACGAGCAGTACTTC. Protein sequence: CASSPMGGSSYEQYF.

A note on this clonotype: With a much larger clone just one base away, this may be a read error. The genes are TRBV15 and TRBJ1-5, with D hard to call. Trimming removed 3 bases at V and 2 bases at J, with 11 bases between. In germline, CDR1 is LNHNV, CDR2 YYDKDF (reference sequence). CDR3 size: 15 residues. This chain's CDR3 is CATSRCQNGNQPQHF. CDR3 sequence (DNA): TGTGCCACCAGCAGGTGTCAGAACGGCAATCAGCCCCAGCATTTT.

As concerns this clonotype: Sequence at one end of the junction differs from germline and may be a read error. The chain has TRBV3-1 and TRBJ1-5; D ambiguous. Germline values: CDR1 LGHDT, CDR2 YNNKEL (reference sequence). The CDR3 covers 15 residues. The CDR3, as DNA: TGTGCCACCAGCCAAGGGAGGGCGGGCAATCAGCCCCAGCATTTT. It codes for CATSQGRAGNQPQHF.

This clonotype was recorded at least ten times. V gene TRBV28 combines with J gene TRBJ2-1; perhaps TRBD2 as D (5 bases). Deletions cut 6 bases from V and 7 bases from J, with 19 bases between. The CDR3 is made up of 15 amino acids. Germline-derived CDR1 and CDR2 are MDHEN and SYDVKM. Here the CDR3 reads CASSQTLPTGNEQFF. CDR3 nucleotide sequence: TGTGCCAGCAGCCAAACCCTACCGACGGGGAATGAGCAGTTCTTC.

The table lists this clonotype with a few counts. The chain links TRBV29-1 to TRBJ2-5; 14 nucleotides agree with TRBD2. This CDR3 region has 14 residues. The germline gives CDR1 SQVTM, CDR2 ANQGSEA. The ends lost 7 bases at V and 4 bases at J; junction bases unmatched: 5. The chain's CDR3 is CSAGTSGSGETQYF. For the CDR3, the DNA is TGCAGCGCCGGGACTAGCGGGAGTGGAGAGACCCAGTACTTC.

This clonotype was seen ten or more times. The genes are TRBV2 and TRBJ2-1; D is possibly TRBD2 (5 bases). Per the germline V gene, CDR1 is SNHLY and CDR2 is FYNNEI. This CDR3 is built from 14 residues. V shed 8 bases and J shed 9 bases, with 20 bases lying between them. In nucleotides, the CDR3 is TGTGCCAGCCGGGGTTTGGCCCGCTTGGTTGAGCAGTTCTTC. Its protein product is CASRGLARLVEQFF.

This clonotype was observed many times. This sequence joins TRBV20-1 and TRBJ2-2; TRBD2 matches 11 bases. The CDR3 runs 15 residues. The V and J ends lost 1 base and 6 bases, in that order; junction bases with no gene match: 4. Germline assignment: CDR1 DFQATT and CDR2 SNEGSKA (reference sequence). Written as DNA, the CDR3 is TGCAGTGCTAGAGGTAGCGGGAGGGCCTCCGGGGAGCTGTTTTTT. As protein: CSARGSGRASGELFF.

This clonotype came up many times. This chain links TRBV27 with TRBJ1-1; D remains unclear. Germline assignment: CDR1 MNHEY and CDR2 SMNVEV (reference sequence). The CDR3 length is 14 residues. V was pared by 2 bases and J by 4 bases, with 11 bases between. The CDR3 spells CASSLGPSGTEAFF. DNA for the CDR3: TGTGCCAGCAGTTTAGGCCCCAGTGGCACTGAAGCTTTCTTT.

As to this clonotype: At one of its ends the junction is not consistent with the germline gene, which may arise from a read error. The V gene is TRBV20-1, the J gene TRBJ2-2; 7 bases are a match to TRBD1. This CDR3 is built from 15 residues. Germline V gene sequence: CDR1 DFQATT, CDR2 SNEGSKA (reference sequence). CDR3 sequence (DNA): TGCAGTGCGCAGGGGGTTCCCGCGAACACCTGGGAGCTGTTTTTT. The encoded protein is CSAQGVPANTWELFF.